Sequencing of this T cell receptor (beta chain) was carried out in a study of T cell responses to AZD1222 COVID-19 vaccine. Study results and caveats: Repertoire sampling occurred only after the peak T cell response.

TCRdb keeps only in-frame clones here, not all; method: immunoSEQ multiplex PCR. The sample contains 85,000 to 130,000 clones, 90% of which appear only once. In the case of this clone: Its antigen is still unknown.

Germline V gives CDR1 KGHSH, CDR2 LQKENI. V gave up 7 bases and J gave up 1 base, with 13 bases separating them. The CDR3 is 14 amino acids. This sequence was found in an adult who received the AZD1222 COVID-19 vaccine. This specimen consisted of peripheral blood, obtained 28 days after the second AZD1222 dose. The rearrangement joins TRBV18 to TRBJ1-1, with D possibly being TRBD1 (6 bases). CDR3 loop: CASYWGPANTEAFF. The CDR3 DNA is TGTGCCAGCTACTGGGGGCCGGCGAACACTGAAGCTTTCTTT.